The clone carrying this T cell receptor beta chain was detected a few times. The data originate from a study of blood T cells in healthy people across ages. The CDR3 sequence is 14 residues long. V lost 4 bases to trimming and J lost 2 bases, with 10 bases between them. CDR1 and CDR2 from the germline V gene are SGDLS and YYNGEE. Then a second PCR, running about 7 to 11 cycles, was carried out with a sample-barcoded 5' primer and a J-beta primer mix. Each CDR3 protein gets one entry after TCRdb re-called the 5' RACE reads with MiXCR. The sample has 1 million or so distinct CDR3 sequences; 25% are singletons. The data were also submitted as part of a second study, on T cells of mothers and their children. That paper adds: Over 9.5 million reads per mother and around 3.2 million per child were obtained.

Sequencing was performed on blood. This TCR was recovered from a girl aged 2 to 9 in good health. The V and J genes are TRBV9 and TRBJ1-5; D is unclear. The CDR3 sequence: CASSPFEGNQPQHF. DNA of the CDR3: TGTGCCAGCAGCCCGTTTGAGGGCAATCAGCCCCAGCATTTT.